These T cell receptor beta chains were read from a single sample in a study of cytomegalovirus exposure and HLA in healthy donors. Sequencing used immunoSEQ multiplex PCR; TCRdb keeps in-frame clones, though not all of them. The sample includes around 110,000 clones, 79% of them seen just once. The sample taken for sequencing was PBMCs. The receptors stem from a man aged 25 to 45 in good health and CMV-seropositive. Each CDR3 is given with its conserved first and last residue. A D gene is named only where the DNA matches it firmly. Size tells how often a clone was seen (once, few, many) or the class of an expanded clone, and some rows leave it out.

J: TRBJ2-6; V: TRBV2; size: -; length: 15; D: -; CDR3: CASSSRGSGANVLTF; DNA: TGTGCCAGCAGTAGCAGGGGCTCCGGGGCCAACGTCCTGACTTTC
J: TRBJ1-1; V: TRBV4-2; size: -; length: 18; D: -; CDR3: CASSQVSRVGFRTTEAFF; DNA: TGTGCCAGCAGCCAAGTCTCCAGGGTAGGATTCAGAACCACTGAAGCTTTCTTT
J: TRBJ1-2; V: TRBV2; size: -; length: 12; D: TRBD1; CDR3: CASSGDSYGYTF; DNA: TGTGCCAGCAGTGGGGACAGCTATGGCTACACCTTC
J: TRBJ2-2; V: TRBV29-1; size: -; length: 13; D: TRBD2; CDR3: CSVGTSVAGELFF; DNA: TGCAGCGTCGGGACTAGCGTGGCCGGGGAGCTGTTTTTT
J: TRBJ2-6; V: TRBV15; size: -; length: 18; D: -; CDR3: CATSRDGRVLSGANGLTF; DNA: TGTGCCACCAGCAGAGATGGCAGGGTATTGTCTGGGGCCAACGGCCTGACTTTC
J: TRBJ2-3; V: TRBV28; size: -; length: 12; D: -; CDR3: CASSLTGDTQYF; DNA: TGTGCCAGCAGCTTAACGGGGGATACGCAGTATTTT
J: TRBJ1-5; V: TRBV7-2; size: once; length: 14; D: -; CDR3: CASSFSLTNQPQHF; DNA: TGTGCCAGCAGCTTCAGTCTTACCAATCAGCCCCAGCATTTT
J: TRBJ1-2; V: TRBV18; size: -; length: 14; D: -; CDR3: CASSPSGDNYGYTF; DNA: TGTGCCAGCTCACCATCAGGGGATAACTATGGCTACACCTTC
J: TRBJ2-7; V: TRBV2; size: -; length: 16; D: -; CDR3: CASSESGWDFSYEQYF; DNA: TGTGCCAGCAGTGAATCCGGGTGGGACTTCTCCTACGAGCAGTACTTC
J: TRBJ2-3; V: TRBV29-1; size: -; length: 13; D: -; CDR3: CSVSTRPGDTQYF; DNA: TGCAGCGTCTCGACTAGGCCTGGAGATACGCAGTATTTT
J: TRBJ1-2; V: TRBV15; size: -; length: 14; D: -; CDR3: CATSSPGRAYGYTF; DNA: TGTGCCACCAGCAGCCCGGGGAGAGCCTATGGCTACACCTTC
J: TRBJ2-7; V: TRBV4-2; size: -; length: 16; D: TRBD2; CDR3: CASSPGLARRGYEQYF; DNA: TGTGCCAGCAGCCCAGGACTAGCCCGCAGGGGATACGAGCAGTACTTC
J: TRBJ2-7; V: TRBV27; size: -; length: 16; D: TRBD2; CDR3: CASSPSLGGRVYEQYF; DNA: TGTGCCAGCAGTCCTAGCTTGGGCGGGAGAGTCTACGAGCAGTACTTC
J: TRBJ2-2; V: TRBV9; size: once; length: 16; D: -; CDR3: CASSPSRGASTGELFF; DNA: TGTGCCAGCAGCCCTAGTCGGGGGGCCAGCACCGGGGAGCTGTTTTTT
J: TRBJ2-1; V: TRBV19; size: -; length: 14; D: TRBD1; CDR3: CASRGQGAYPEQFF; DNA: TGTGCCAGTAGGGGACAGGGGGCCTATCCTGAGCAGTTCTTC
J: TRBJ2-5; V: TRBV9; size: -; length: 15; D: TRBD1; CDR3: CASSVGWDRVQEQYF; DNA: TGTGCCAGCAGCGTAGGATGGGACAGGGTTCAGGAGCAGTACTTC